This T cell receptor (beta chain) stems from a study of blood T cell repertoires in COVID-19. Study-wide context: Both acute and convalescent COVID-19 samples were obtained from the United States, Italy and Spain. Sources were T cells, B-cell-depleted T cells, or PBMCs; the material itself was cDNA or gDNA.

The CDR3 covers 15 residues. Germline-derived CDR1 and CDR2 are ENHRY and SYGVKD. The ends lost 2 bases at V and 5 bases at J; junction bases unmatched: 6. Study processing details: It was from reference gene primer amplification that nucleated cell counts were estimated. The method was immunoSEQ multiplex PCR; TCRdb's version includes in-frame clones alone and lacks a portion of them. The V and J calls and clone size are taken from that table; D and trimming were inferred from the DNA. The sample lists around 68,000 clones, 85% to 90% occurring once. The source material was peripheral blood. This sequence originates from a middle-aged man with active COVID-19. The chain uses TRBV10-3 and TRBJ1-2; 9 bases agree with TRBD1. The CDR3 DNA sequence: TGTGCCATCAGTGAGACAGGGGGCGCCGCTTATGGCTACACCTTC. As protein: CAISETGGAAYGYTF.